A selection of T cell receptor beta chains follows, all from one sample in a study of cytomegalovirus exposure and HLA in healthy donors. Measured with immunoSEQ multiplex PCR; TCRdb has only the in-frame clones, and not every one. The sample holds 160,000 or so clones, roughly 87% seen once. Sequencing input: PBMCs. Every receptor here comes from a man in his forties or fifties in good health and CMV-seropositive. Each CDR3 is given with its conserved first and last residue. D genes are given only for firm matches. Clone size is given for some rows only: seen once, a few or many times, or a class if the clone is expanded.

TRBJ1-5 | TRBD1 | TRBV6-1 | few | CASSRTGDQPQHF | TGTGCCAGCAGTCGGACAGGGGATCAGCCCCAGCATTTT
TRBJ2-5 | TRBD2 | TRBV4-1 | once | CASSQDFGTMWETQYF | TGCGCCAGCAGCCAAGATTTTGGGACTATGTGGGAGACCCAGTACTTC
TRBJ1-2 | TRBD1 | TRBV7-2 | - | CASRSTGVYGYTF | TGTGCCAGCAGGTCCACAGGGGTCTATGGCTACACCTTC
TRBJ2-1 | TRBD1 | TRBV18 | - | CASSPGTGLDNEQFF | TGTGCCAGCTCACCCGGGACAGGGTTGGACAATGAGCAGTTCTTC
TRBJ1-2 | TRBD1 | TRBV7-8 | - | CASSLAVTGRLRRGYTF | TGTGCCAGCAGCTTAGCGGTGACAGGGAGGCTCCGTCGGGGCTACACCTTC
TRBJ1-2 | TRBD1 | TRBV19 | - | CASSITTGSYGYTF | TGTGCCAGTAGTATAACGACAGGGTCCTATGGCTACACCTTC
TRBJ2-3 | TRBD2 | TRBV4-3 | - | CASSQAPAGGPADTQYF | TGCGCCAGCAGCCAAGCCCCGGCGGGGGGGCCAGCAGATACGCAGTATTTT
TRBJ2-7 | TRBD2 | TRBV27 | - | CASSPPRTSGAYEQYF | TGTGCCAGCAGTCCCCCCCGGACTAGCGGGGCCTACGAGCAGTACTTC
TRBJ1-2 | - | TRBV27 | - | CASSWEMSGGWYGYTF | TGTGCCAGCAGCTGGGAAATGTCGGGGGGGTGGTATGGCTACACCTTC
TRBJ2-2 | - | TRBV27 | - | CASRLVRNTGELFF | TGTGCCAGCAGACTAGTTAGGAACACCGGGGAGCTGTTTTTT
TRBJ1-3 | - | TRBV4-2 | - | CASSQDHGNTIYF | TGTGCCAGCAGCCAAGATCATGGAAACACCATATATTTT
TRBJ2-7 | - | TRBV15 | few | CATSPKRTVSYEQYF | TGTGCCACCAGCCCAAAAAGGACAGTCTCCTACGAGCAGTACTTC
TRBJ2-7 | - | TRBV21-1 | - | CASSGQDYEQYF | TGTGCCAGCAGTGGACAGGACTACGAGCAGTACTTC
TRBJ1-5 | - | TRBV28 | - | CASSLGRVGNQPQHF | TGTGCCAGCAGCCTAGGCAGGGTAGGGAATCAGCCCCAGCATTTT
TRBJ2-1 | TRBD2 | TRBV11-2 | - | CASSLEPPRLAGEKYNEQFF | TGTGCCAGCAGCTTAGAGCCCCCGAGACTAGCGGGGGAAAAGTACAATGAGCAGTTCTTC
TRBJ1-2 | - | TRBV28 | - | CASTTATNYGYTF | TGTGCCAGCACTACAGCAACTAACTATGGCTACACCTTC
TRBJ2-1 | TRBD2 | TRBV2 | - | CASSRTSGLRNEQFF | TGTGCCAGCAGTAGGACTAGCGGGTTGAGGAATGAGCAGTTCTTC
TRBJ2-1 | TRBD2 | TRBV4-2 | - | CASSQDLNLAGGRFF | TGTGCCAGCAGCCAAGATTTGAATCTAGCGGGAGGGCGTTTCTTC
TRBJ2-7 | - | TRBV15 | - | CATSRIGVYEQYF | TGTGCCACCAGCAGGATAGGGGTCTACGAGCAGTACTTC
TRBJ1-1 | - | TRBV5-6 | - | CASSGPGQNTEAFF | TGTGCCAGCAGCGGACCGGGACAGAACACTGAAGCTTTCTTT
TRBJ1-1 | TRBD1 | TRBV28 | few | CASSLGDRTFAEAFF | TGTGCCAGCAGTTTAGGGGACAGAACGTTTGCTGAAGCTTTCTTT
TRBJ2-2 | TRBD1 | TRBV2 | - | CASRKGTGVAGELFF | TGTGCCAGCAGGAAAGGGACAGGGGTTGCCGGGGAGCTGTTTTTT
TRBJ1-2 | - | TRBV7-3 | once | CASSLSPGDYYGYTF | TGTGCCAGCAGCTTAAGTCCAGGGGATTACTATGGCTACACCTTC
TRBJ2-7 | TRBD1 | TRBV9 | - | CASSPATGPAYEQYF | TGTGCCAGCAGCCCAGCGACAGGGCCAGCCTACGAGCAGTACTTC
TRBJ2-2 | - | TRBV18 | - | CASSPQGSTGELFF | TGTGCCAGCTCCCCCCAGGGAAGCACCGGGGAGCTGTTTTTT
TRBJ2-3 | TRBD2 | TRBV28 | - | CASSFGTSGRESTDTQYF | TGTGCCAGCAGTTTTGGGACTAGCGGGAGGGAAAGCACAGATACGCAGTATTTT
TRBJ2-3 | - | TRBV4-1 | once | CASSQTTSTDTQYF | TGCGCCAGCAGCCAAACCACTAGCACAGATACGCAGTATTTT
TRBJ2-7 | TRBD2 | TRBV28 | - | CASSRRTSGGLSLYEQYF | TGTGCCAGCAGCCGACGGACTAGCGGGGGGCTAAGTCTCTACGAGCAGTACTTC
TRBJ1-2 | - | TRBV28 | - | CASSLSRLQGEYGYTF | TGTGCCAGCAGTTTATCCCGCCTGCAGGGCGAATATGGCTACACCTTC
TRBJ2-5 | TRBD2 | TRBV4-1 | - | CASSRLAGETQYF | TGCGCCAGCAGCCGACTAGCGGGAGAGACCCAGTACTTC
TRBJ2-3 | - | TRBV5-6 | - | CASSLVGGSTDTQYF | TGTGCCAGCAGCTTGGTAGGAGGTTCGACAGATACGCAGTATTTT
TRBJ2-5 | - | TRBV2 | - | CASNRAEQETQYF | TGTGCCAGCAATCGAGCGGAACAAGAGACCCAGTACTTC
TRBJ2-1 | - | TRBV10-3 | - | CAISDPYNEQFF | TGTGCCATCAGTGACCCTTACAATGAGCAGTTCTTC
TRBJ1-1 | - | TRBV27 | - | CASGFNTEAFF | TGTGCCAGCGGCTTTAACACTGAAGCTTTCTTT
TRBJ1-1 | - | TRBV5-1 | - | CASSLGVTGNTEAFF | TGCGCCAGCAGCTTGGGGGTAACAGGGAACACTGAAGCTTTCTTT
TRBJ2-1 | - | TRBV4-1 | few | CASSTGTRVYDEQFF | TGCGCCAGCAGCACCGGGACAAGGGTCTATGATGAGCAGTTCTTC
TRBJ2-2 | - | TRBV6-5 | - | CASRVQAPTGELFF | TGTGCCAGCAGGGTGCAAGCGCCGACCGGGGAGCTGTTTTTT
TRBJ2-2 | - | TRBV5-4 | - | CASSLADSGELFF | TGTGCCAGCAGCTTGGCGGACAGCGGGGAGCTGTTTTTT
TRBJ1-6 | - | TRBV6-1 | - | CASSGGLSDISPLHF | TGTGCCAGCAGTGGGGGACTGTCGGATATTTCACCCCTCCACTTT
TRBJ1-4 | - | TRBV10-2 | few | CASSGARVARGEKLFF | TGCGCCAGCAGTGGGGCTCGGGTTGCTAGGGGTGAAAAACTGTTTTTT
TRBJ1-2 | TRBD1 | TRBV4-1 | - | CASSPQTGNYGYTF | TGCGCCAGCAGCCCGCAGACAGGGAACTATGGCTACACCTTC
TRBJ1-2 | TRBD1 | TRBV14 | few | CASSQVQGANYGYTF | TGTGCCAGCAGCCAAGTTCAGGGGGCTAACTATGGCTACACCTTC
TRBJ1-1 | TRBD1 | TRBV5-4 | once | CASSPGQFQNTEAFF | TGTGCCAGCAGCCCGGGACAGTTCCAGAACACTGAAGCTTTCTTT
TRBJ1-1 | - | TRBV28 | few | CASSRVGTEAFF | TGTGCCAGCAGTCGGGTGGGCACTGAAGCTTTCTTT
TRBJ1-1 | - | TRBV28 | - | CASSLSVNTEAFF | TGTGCCAGCAGTTTATCCGTGAACACTGAAGCTTTCTTT
TRBJ1-6 | - | TRBV15 | - | CATSRTVDSPLHF | TGTGCCACCAGCCGGACAGTCGATTCACCCCTCCACTTT
TRBJ2-1 | - | TRBV6-5 | few | CASSHRLVGHEQFF | TGTGCCAGCAGCCACAGACTAGTCGGGCATGAGCAGTTCTTC
TRBJ1-6 | TRBD1 | TRBV5-6 | - | CASSFETGEYNSPLHF | TGTGCCAGCAGCTTTGAGACAGGGGAGTATAATTCACCCCTCCACTTT
TRBJ2-2 | TRBD2 | TRBV7-2 | - | CASSRLAGGLNTGELFF | TGTGCCAGCAGCAGACTAGCGGGGGGCCTGAACACCGGGGAGCTGTTTTTT
TRBJ1-6 | - | TRBV7-8 | - | CASSSGMNSPLHF | TGTGCCAGCAGCTCGGGTATGAATTCACCCCTCCACTTT
TRBJ2-5 | TRBD2 | TRBV2 | - | CASRAPGLAKETQYF | TGTGCCAGCAGGGCTCCGGGACTAGCCAAAGAGACCCAGTACTTC
TRBJ1-5 | - | TRBV19 | - | CASRIQNQPQHF | TGTGCCAGTAGGATTCAGAATCAGCCCCAGCATTTT
TRBJ2-1 | TRBD2 | TRBV9 | - | CASSVEGGGYNEQFF | TGTGCCAGCAGCGTAGAGGGCGGGGGGTACAATGAGCAGTTCTTC
TRBJ1-6 | TRBD1 | TRBV11-1 | - | CASSTRDRNSPLHF | TGTGCCAGCAGCACCCGGGACAGAAATTCACCCCTCCACTTT
TRBJ2-3 | - | TRBV9 | - | CASSWAGAFTDTQYF | TGTGCCAGCAGCTGGGCGGGGGCCTTCACAGATACGCAGTATTTT
TRBJ2-2 | - | TRBV19 | - | CASSLGHATGELFF | TGTGCCAGTAGTTTGGGACATGCGACCGGGGAGCTGTTTTTT
TRBJ2-5 | - | TRBV7-8 | once | CASSSSRETQYF | TGTGCCAGCAGCTCGTCCCGAGAGACCCAGTACTTC
TRBJ2-2 | - | TRBV6-6 | - | CASSYSAAGELFF | TGTGCCAGCAGTTACTCCGCGGCCGGGGAGCTGTTTTTT